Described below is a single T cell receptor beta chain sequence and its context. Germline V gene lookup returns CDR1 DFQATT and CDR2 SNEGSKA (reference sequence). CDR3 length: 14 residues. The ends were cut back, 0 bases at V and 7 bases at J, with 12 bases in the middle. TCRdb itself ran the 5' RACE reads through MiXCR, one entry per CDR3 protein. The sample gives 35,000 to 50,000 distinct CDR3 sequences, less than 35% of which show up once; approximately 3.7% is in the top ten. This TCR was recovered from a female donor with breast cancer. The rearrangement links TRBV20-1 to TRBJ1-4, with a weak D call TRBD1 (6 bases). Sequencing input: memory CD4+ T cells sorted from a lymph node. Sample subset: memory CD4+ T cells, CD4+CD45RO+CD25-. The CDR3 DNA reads TGCAGTGCTAGAGACTACAGGGTGGGTGAAAAACTGTTTTTT. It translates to CSARDYRVGEKLFF.